The clone carrying this T cell receptor (beta chain) occurred a few times. Its target is unknown. cDNA synthesis used the whole RNA isolate, giving expressed TCRB sequences. Read counts averaged approximately 3.6 million for samples of naive, central memory and regulatory T cells. Data came from immunoSEQ multiplex PCR; TCRdb stores just in-frame clones and leaves some out. This table holds under 850,000 clones, 10% to 15% found once. There was one heparinised blood draw per donor, averaging roughly 110 mL. Staining for CD45RO/CCR7/CD25/CD127/CD95/CD27 allowed sorting of CD4+ naive, central memory, regulatory and stem cell-like memory cells. Germline CDR1 reads SGHRS; CDR2 reads YFSETQ. The CDR3 runs to 15 residues. The V end was cut by 3 bases, the J end by 1 base, with 12 bases between. The data are from a study of beta chain features in type 1 diabetes. General study results and limits: TCRB CDR3 length was moderately but significantly reduced in all four CD4+ subsets of Type 1 diabetes patients. PCR, the amplification step, might favor shorter templates, equally in patients and controls.

Sequencing input: naive CD4+ T cells from blood. The source of this sequence is a man aged 18-30 years with type 1 diabetes. This rearrangement joins TRBV5-1 to TRBJ2-3, with TRBD2 as a possible D gene (7 bases). CDR3: CASSSTGRGTDTQYF. The CDR3 DNA is TGCGCCAGCAGCTCAACAGGGAGGGGCACAGATACGCAGTATTTT.